Below, one TCR beta chain is given with its context. The V gene's germline CDR1 is SQVTM and CDR2 ANQGSEA. CDR3 length: 14 residues. Trimming left V 7 bases short and J 3 bases short, with 19 bases between. The authors' processing: Using reference gene primer amplification, nucleated cell counts were estimated. The protocol was immunoSEQ multiplex PCR, while the TCRdb copy is restricted to in-frame clones and leaves out a portion. V and J calls and clone size come straight from that table; D and trimming were deduced from the DNA. The repertoire holds approximately 200,000 clones, roughly 90% seen once, with 1.5% to 2% in the top ten. The source of the sample is a study of blood T cell repertoires in COVID-19. Study background: The study drew acute and convalescent COVID-19 samples from the United States, Italy and Spain. T cells, B-cell-depleted T cells, or PBMCs supplied cDNA or gDNA.

The chain is built from TRBV29-1 and TRBJ2-7, with a possible D match to TRBD1 (5 bases). The receptor was derived from a man aged 65 to 79 with acute or convalescent COVID-19. The sequenced sample consisted of peripheral blood. CDR3 sequence (DNA): TGCAGCGCCACCACCACCCTGACAGTCTACGAGCAGTACTTC. This encodes CSATTTLTVYEQYF.